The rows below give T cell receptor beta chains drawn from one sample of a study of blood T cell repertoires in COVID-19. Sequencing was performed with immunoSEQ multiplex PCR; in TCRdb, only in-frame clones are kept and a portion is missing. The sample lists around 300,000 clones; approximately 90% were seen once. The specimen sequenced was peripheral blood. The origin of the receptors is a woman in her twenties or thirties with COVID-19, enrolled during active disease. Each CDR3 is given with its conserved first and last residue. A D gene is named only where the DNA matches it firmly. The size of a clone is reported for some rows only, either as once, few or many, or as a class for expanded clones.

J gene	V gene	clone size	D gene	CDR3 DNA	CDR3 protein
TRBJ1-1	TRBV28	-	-	TGTGCCAGCAGTTTTATCTTTAGTCGGCAGGACAGAGGGGACACTGAAGCTTTCTTT	CASSFIFSRQDRGDTEAFF
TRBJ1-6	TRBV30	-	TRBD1	TGTGCCTGGAGAAGACAGGGTGGGTCACCCCTCCACTTT	CAWRRQGGSPLHF
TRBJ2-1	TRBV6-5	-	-	TGTGCCAGCAGTTACGCAGGGAACTCCTACAATGAGCAGTTCTTC	CASSYAGNSYNEQFF
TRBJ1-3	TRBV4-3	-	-	TGCGCCAGCAGCCAATTAGGGGGGGACTCTGGAAACACCATATATTTT	CASSQLGGDSGNTIYF
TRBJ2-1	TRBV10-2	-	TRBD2	TGCGCCAGCAGCCTCACTAGCGGGGTCTACAATGAGCAGTTCTTC	CASSLTSGVYNEQFF
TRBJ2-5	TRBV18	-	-	TGTGCCAGCTCACCGTTTAGCGGAGCCCAAGAGACCCAGTACTTC	CASSPFSGAQETQYF
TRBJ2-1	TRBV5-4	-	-	TGTGCCAGCAGCTTCGGGGCGGGGTCATACAATGAGCAGTTCTTC	CASSFGAGSYNEQFF
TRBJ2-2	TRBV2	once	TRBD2	TGTGCCAGCAGCCCACTAGCGGGGGGTTCCGGGGAGCTGTTTTTT	CASSPLAGGSGELFF
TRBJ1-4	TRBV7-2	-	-	TGTGCCAGCAGCCTAAAGGGAGCTAGCAATGAAAAACTGTTTTTT	CASSLKGASNEKLFF
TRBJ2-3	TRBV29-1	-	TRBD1	TGCAGCGTTGAGACAGGGGACACAGATACGCAGTATTTT	CSVETGDTDTQYF
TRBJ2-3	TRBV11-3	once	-	TGTGCCAGCAGCTTACGGAGGGGGGGCGACGGCACAGATACGCAGTATTTT	CASSLRRGGDGTDTQYF